Listed here is a single T cell receptor beta chain. Its antigen is still unknown. The CDR3 spans 14 residues. V gave up 7 bases and J gave up 4 bases, with 17 bases separating them. This specimen comes from a study of response to subunit inactivated influenza vaccine. Study outcomes and limitations: There was a suggestion from the authors that each seasonal influenza vaccination recruits few new T cells.

TCRdb independently ran MiXCR on the RT-PCR reads; one entry per CDR3 protein. This table has about 500,000 distinct CDR3 sequences, approximately 15% appearing once. The specimen was CD4+ T cells sorted from PBMCs, collected 23 months after vaccination. This clonotype was sampled from a man aged 50 to 69 who received an inactivated influenza vaccine. V and J are TRBV12-3 or TRBV12-4 and TRBJ2-7, with D perhaps matching TRBD1 or TRBD2 (5 bases each). CDR3 sequence (DNA): TGTGCCAGCATCCAAACCGGGGACGGGTACGAGCAGTACTTC. This translates into CASIQTGDGYEQYF.